The TCR beta chain under discussion was sequenced for a study of blood T cell repertoires in COVID-19. Profiled with immunoSEQ multiplex PCR; TCRdb holds only in-frame clones, not every one. The sample holds 250,000 to 350,000 clones, around 84% seen once. The CDR3 consists of 14 residues. With 0 bases removed from V and 5 bases from J, the gap between germline ends came to 10 bases. Germline values: CDR1 SGHRS, CDR2 YFSETQ. Specimen: PBMCs or T cells enriched from blood (not recorded which). J is TRBJ2-3 and V is TRBV5-1; D is possibly TRBD1 (6 bases). The origin of this receptor is a woman in her fifties or sixties who had recovered from COVID-19. The CDR3 DNA reads TGCGCCAGCAGCTTGGGGCTAGGGGGAGATACGCAGTATTTT. It codes for CASSLGLGGDTQYF.